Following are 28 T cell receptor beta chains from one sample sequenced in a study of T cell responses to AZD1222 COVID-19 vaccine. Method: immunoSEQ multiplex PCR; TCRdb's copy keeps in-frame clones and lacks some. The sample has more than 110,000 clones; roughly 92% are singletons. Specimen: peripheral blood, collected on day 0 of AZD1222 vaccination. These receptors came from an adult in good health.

The CDR3 loop reads CASRRDEGDEKLFF. The DNA for the CDR3 is TGTGCCAGCAGGAGAGATGAAGGAGATGAAAAACTGTTTTTT. The rearrangement joins TRBV6-6 to TRBJ1-4; D unresolved. V lost 6 bases and J lost 6, with 14 bases in between. The V gene's germline CDR1 is MNHNY and CDR2 SVGAGI (reference sequence). This CDR3 is built from 14 residues.

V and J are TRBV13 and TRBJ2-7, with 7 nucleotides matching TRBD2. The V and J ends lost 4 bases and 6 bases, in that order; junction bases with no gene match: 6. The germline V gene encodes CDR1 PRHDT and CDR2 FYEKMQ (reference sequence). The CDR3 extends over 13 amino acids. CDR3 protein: CASSSRLAPEQYF. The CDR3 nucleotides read TGTGCCAGCAGCTCGAGACTAGCCCCCGAGCAGTACTTC. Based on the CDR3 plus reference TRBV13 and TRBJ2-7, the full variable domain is AAGVIQSPRHLIKEKRETATLKCYPIPRHDTVYWYQQGPGQDPQFLISFYEKMQSDKGSIPDRFSAQQFSDYHSELNMSSLELGDSALYFCASSSRLAPEQYFGPGTRLTVT.

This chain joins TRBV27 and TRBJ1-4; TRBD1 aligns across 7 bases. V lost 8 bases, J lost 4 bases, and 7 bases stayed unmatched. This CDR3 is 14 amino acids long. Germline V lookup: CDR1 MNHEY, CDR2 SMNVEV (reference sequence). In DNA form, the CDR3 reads TGTGCCAGCGCTAATGGGGACAGTAATGAAAAACTGTTTTTT. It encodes CASANGDSNEKLFF.

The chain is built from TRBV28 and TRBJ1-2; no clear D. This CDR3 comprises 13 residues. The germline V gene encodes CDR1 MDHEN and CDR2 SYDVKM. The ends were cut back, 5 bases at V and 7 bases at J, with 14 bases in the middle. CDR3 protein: CASSRPWTSGYTF. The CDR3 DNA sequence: TGTGCCAGCAGTCGCCCATGGACCTCTGGCTACACCTTC.

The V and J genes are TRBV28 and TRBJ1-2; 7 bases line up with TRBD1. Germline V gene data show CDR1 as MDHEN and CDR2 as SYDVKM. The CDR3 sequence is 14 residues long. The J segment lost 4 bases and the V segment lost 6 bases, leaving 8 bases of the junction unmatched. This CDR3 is CASSVTGRIYGYTF. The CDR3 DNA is TGTGCCAGCAGCGTGACAGGGAGAATCTATGGCTACACCTTC.

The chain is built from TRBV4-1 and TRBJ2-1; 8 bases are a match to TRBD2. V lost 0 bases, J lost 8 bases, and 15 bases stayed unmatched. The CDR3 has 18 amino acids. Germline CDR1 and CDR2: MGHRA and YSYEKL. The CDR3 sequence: CASSQDKIGGSGMHEQFF. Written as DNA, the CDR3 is TGCGCCAGCAGCCAAGATAAGATAGGGGGTAGCGGGATGCATGAGCAGTTCTTC.

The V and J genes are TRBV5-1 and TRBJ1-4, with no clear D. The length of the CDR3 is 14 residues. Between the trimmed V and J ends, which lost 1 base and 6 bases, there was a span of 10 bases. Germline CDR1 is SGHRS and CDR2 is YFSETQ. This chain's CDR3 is CASSLSPGYEKLFF. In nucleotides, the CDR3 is TGCGCCAGCAGCTTGTCACCGGGTTATGAAAAACTGTTTTTT.

CDR3 bases: TGTGCCAGCAGCCCTAGCCCCACCGGGATACCCTACAATGAGCAGTTCTTC. Residues: CASSPSPTGIPYNEQFF. The genes are TRBV11-3 and TRBJ2-1, with D perhaps matching TRBD2 (5 bases). Trimming pared 5 bases from V and 2 bases from J, leaving 19 bases between. Germline V gene sequence: CDR1 SGHNT, CDR2 YENEEA. The CDR3 is 17 amino acids.

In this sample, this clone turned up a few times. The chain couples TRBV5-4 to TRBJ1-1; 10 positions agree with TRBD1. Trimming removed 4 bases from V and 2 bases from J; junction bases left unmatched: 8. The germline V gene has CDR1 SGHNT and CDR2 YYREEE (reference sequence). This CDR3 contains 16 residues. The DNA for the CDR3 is TGTGCCAGCAGCGTGGGACAGGGGCACCTTAACACTGAAGCTTTCTTT. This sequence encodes CASSVGQGHLNTEAFF.

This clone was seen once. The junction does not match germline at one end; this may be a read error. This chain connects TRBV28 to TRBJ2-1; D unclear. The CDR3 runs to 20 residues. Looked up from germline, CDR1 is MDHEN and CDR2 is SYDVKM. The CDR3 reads CAGSSLSISKAGGSYNEQFF. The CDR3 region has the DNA TGTGCCGGCAGCAGTTTAAGCATAAGTAAGGCAGGTGGGTCCTACAATGAGCAGTTCTTC.

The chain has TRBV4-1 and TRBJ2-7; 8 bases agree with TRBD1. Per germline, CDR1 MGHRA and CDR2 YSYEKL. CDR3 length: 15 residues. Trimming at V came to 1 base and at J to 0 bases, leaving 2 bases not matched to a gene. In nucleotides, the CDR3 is TGCGCCAGCAGCCAAGGGACAGGGAGCTCCTACGAGCAGTACTTC. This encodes CASSQGTGSSYEQYF.

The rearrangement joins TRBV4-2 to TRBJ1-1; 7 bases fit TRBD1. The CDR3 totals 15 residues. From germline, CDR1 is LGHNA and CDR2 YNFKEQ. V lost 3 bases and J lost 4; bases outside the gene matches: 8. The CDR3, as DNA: TGTGCCAGCAGCCACGCACAGGGGATGGGCACTGAAGCTTTCTTT. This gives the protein CASSHAQGMGTEAFF.

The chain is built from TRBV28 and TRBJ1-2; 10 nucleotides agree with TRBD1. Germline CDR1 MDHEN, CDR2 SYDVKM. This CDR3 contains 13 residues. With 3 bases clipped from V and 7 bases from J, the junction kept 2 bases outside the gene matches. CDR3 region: CASSFGQGVGYTF. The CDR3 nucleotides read TGTGCCAGCAGTTTTGGACAGGGGGTTGGCTACACCTTC.

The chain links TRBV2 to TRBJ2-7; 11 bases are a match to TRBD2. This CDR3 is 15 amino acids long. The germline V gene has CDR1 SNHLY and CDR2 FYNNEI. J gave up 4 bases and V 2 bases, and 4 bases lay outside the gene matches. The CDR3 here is CASSETSGSMYEQYF. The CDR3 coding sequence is TGTGCCAGCAGTGAAACTAGCGGGAGTATGTACGAGCAGTACTTC.

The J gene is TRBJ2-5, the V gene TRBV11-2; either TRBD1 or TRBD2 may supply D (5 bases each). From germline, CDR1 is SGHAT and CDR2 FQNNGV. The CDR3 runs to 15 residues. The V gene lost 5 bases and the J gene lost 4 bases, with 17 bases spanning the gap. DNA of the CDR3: TGTGCCAGCAGCCACCCCTCCGGGGACCCAGAGACCCAGTACTTC. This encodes CASSHPSGDPETQYF.

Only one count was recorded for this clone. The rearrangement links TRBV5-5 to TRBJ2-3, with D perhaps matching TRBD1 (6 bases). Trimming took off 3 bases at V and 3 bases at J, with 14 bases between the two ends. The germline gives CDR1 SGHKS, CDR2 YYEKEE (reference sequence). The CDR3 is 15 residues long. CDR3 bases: TGTGCCAGCAGCTATCCAGGGGCGGGTACAGATACGCAGTATTTT. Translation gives CASSYPGAGTDTQYF.

CDR3: CASSRGQTKRDTQYF. The CDR3 nucleotides read TGTGCCAGCAGTCGAGGACAAACCAAAAGGGATACGCAGTATTTT. V usage is TRBV3-1 (or the pseudogene TRBV3-2) and J usage is TRBJ2-3; weak D call: TRBD1 (5 bases). The CDR3 has 15 residues. CDR1 and CDR2 from the germline V gene are LGHDT and YNNKEL (reference sequence). V was trimmed by 6 bases and J by 6 bases, leaving 19 bases between them.

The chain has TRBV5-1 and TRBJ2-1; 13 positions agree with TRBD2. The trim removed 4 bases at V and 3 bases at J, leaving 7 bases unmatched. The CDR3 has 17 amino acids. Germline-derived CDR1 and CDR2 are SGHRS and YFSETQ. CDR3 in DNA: TGCGCCAGCAGCCCCTACGGACTAGCGGGGGTCTACAATGAGCAGTTCTTC. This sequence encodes CASSPYGLAGVYNEQFF. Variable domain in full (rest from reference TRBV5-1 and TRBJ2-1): KAGVTQTPRYLIKTRGQQVTLSCSPISGHRSVSWYQQTPGQGLQFLFEYFSETQRNKGNFPGRFSGRQFSNSRSEMNVSTLELGDSALYLCASSPYGLAGVYNEQFFGPGTRLTVL.

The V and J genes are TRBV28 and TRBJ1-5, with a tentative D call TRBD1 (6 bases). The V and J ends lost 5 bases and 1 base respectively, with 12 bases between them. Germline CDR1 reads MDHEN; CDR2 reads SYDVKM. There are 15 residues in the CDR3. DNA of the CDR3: TGTGCCAGCAGTCCGCTAAGGGGGAGCAATCAGCCCCAGCATTTT. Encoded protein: CASSPLRGSNQPQHF.

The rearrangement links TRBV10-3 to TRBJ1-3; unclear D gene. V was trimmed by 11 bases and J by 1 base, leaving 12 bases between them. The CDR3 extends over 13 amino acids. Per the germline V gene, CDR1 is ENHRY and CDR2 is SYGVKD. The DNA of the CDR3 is TGTGCCGTCGCCTCGGCTTCTGGAAACACCATATATTTT. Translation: CAVASASGNTIYF.

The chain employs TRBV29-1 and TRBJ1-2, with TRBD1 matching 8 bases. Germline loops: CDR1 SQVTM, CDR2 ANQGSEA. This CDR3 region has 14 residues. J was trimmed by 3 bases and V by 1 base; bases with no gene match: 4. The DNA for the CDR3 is TGCAGCGTTGAAGTGCAGGGGGCACACTATGGCTACACCTTC. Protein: CSVEVQGAHYGYTF.

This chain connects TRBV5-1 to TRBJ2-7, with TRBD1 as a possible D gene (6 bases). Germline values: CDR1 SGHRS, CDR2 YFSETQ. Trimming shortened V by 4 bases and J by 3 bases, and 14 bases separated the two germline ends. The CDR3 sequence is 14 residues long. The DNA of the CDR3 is TGCGCCAGCAGCCAAGGGACAAGCATCTACGAGCAGTACTTC. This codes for CASSQGTSIYEQYF.

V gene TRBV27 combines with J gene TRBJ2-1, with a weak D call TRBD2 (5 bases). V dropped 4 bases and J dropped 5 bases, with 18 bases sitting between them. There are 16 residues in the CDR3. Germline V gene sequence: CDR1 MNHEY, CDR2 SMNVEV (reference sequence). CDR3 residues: CASSSVVEDLNNEQFF. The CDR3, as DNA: TGTGCCAGCAGTTCGGTGGTAGAGGACTTAAACAATGAGCAGTTCTTC.

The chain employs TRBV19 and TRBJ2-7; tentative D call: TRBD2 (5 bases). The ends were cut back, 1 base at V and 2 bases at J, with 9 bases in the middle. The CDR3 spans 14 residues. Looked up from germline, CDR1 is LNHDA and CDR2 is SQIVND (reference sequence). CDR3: CASSIGRRPYEQYF. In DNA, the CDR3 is TGTGCCAGTAGTATAGGGCGGAGGCCCTACGAGCAGTACTTC.

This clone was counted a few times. DNA of the CDR3: TGTGCCAGCAGCTCGGCTCCGGGCGCCGGGGAGCTGTTTTTT. Amino acid sequence: CASSSAPGAGELFF. The V call is TRBV7-2, the J call TRBJ2-2, with D unclear. The V end was cut by 4 bases, the J end by 6 bases, with 12 bases between. CDR1 is SGHTA, CDR2 FQGNSA, per germline. CDR3 length: 14 amino acids.

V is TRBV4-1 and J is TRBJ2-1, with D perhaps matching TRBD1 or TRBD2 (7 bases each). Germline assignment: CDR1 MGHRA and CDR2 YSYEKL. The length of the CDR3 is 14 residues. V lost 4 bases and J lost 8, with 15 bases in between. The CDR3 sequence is CASSPRGGEDEQFF. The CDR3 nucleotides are TGCGCCAGCAGCCCCAGGGGGGGTGAGGATGAGCAGTTCTTC.

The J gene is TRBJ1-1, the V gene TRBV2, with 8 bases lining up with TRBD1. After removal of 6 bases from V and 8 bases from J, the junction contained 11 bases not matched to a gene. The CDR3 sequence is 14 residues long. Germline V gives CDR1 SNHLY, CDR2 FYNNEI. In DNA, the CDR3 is TGTGCCAGCAGCCCCGGGACAGGTCTTCCAGAAGCTTTCTTT. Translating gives CASSPGTGLPEAFF.

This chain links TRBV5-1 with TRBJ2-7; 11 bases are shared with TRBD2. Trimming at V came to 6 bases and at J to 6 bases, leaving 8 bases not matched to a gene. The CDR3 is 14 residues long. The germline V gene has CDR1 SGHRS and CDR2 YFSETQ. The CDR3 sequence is CASTILAGEGEQYF. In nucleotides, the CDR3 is TGCGCCAGCACTATACTAGCGGGAGAAGGCGAGCAGTACTTC.